These 16 T cell receptor beta chains share one sample of origin, sequenced in a study of blood T cells in healthy people across ages. It was with a sample-barcoded 5' primer and a J-beta primer mix that a second PCR of roughly 7 to 11 cycles was run. TCRdb reanalysed the 5' RACE reads using MiXCR and keeps one entry per CDR3 protein. Of about 1.1 million distinct CDR3 sequences in the sample, roughly two fifths were seen once. Material: blood. Source of these receptors: a man younger than 30 in good health.

This clonotype was counted a few times. The J gene is TRBJ2-1, the V gene TRBV5-1, with 7 bases aligning to TRBD1. J gave up 5 bases and V 1 base, and 3 bases lay outside the gene matches. Germline CDR1 is SGHRS and CDR2 is YFSETQ. The CDR3 sequence is 14 residues long. The CDR3 reads CASSLTGVNNEQFF. The CDR3 DNA reads TGCGCCAGCAGCTTGACAGGGGTGAACAATGAGCAGTTCTTC. Together with reference TRBV5-1 and TRBJ2-1, the CDR3 gives the full variable domain: KAGVTQTPRYLIKTRGQQVTLSCSPISGHRSVSWYQQTPGQGLQFLFEYFSETQRNKGNFPGRFSGRQFSNSRSEMNVSTLELGDSALYLCASSLTGVNNEQFFGPGTRLTVL.

The CDR3 spells CAIRLAGANTGELFF. DNA of the CDR3: TGTGCCATCAGGCTAGCGGGGGCGAACACCGGGGAGCTGTTTTTT. This chain connects TRBV10-3 to TRBJ2-2; 10 bases match TRBD2. The germline CDR1 and CDR2 sequences are ENHRY and SYGVKD. V trimming: 6 bases; J trimming: 0 bases; junction bases outside the gene matches: 1. The CDR3 loop spans 15 amino acids.

The chain employs TRBV6-2 or TRBV6-3 and TRBJ2-1; perhaps TRBD2 as D (5 bases). This CDR3 has 13 residues. From germline, CDR1 is MNHEY and CDR2 SVGEGT. With 5 bases removed from V and 5 bases from J, the gap between germline ends came to 10 bases. In DNA form, the CDR3 reads TGTGCCAGCAGTCCGCGGGCCCACAATGAGCAGTTCTTC. Translated: CASSPRAHNEQFF.

The chain combines TRBV4-2 with TRBJ1-1; the D gene is possibly TRBD1 (5 bases). Germline loops: CDR1 LGHNA, CDR2 YNFKEQ. The CDR3 is 13 amino acids. Trimming cost V 2 bases and J 6 bases, with 10 bases left between them. CDR3 loop: CASSQPRAPEAFF. CDR3 sequence (DNA): TGTGCCAGCAGCCAACCCAGGGCTCCTGAAGCTTTCTTT.

This chain uses TRBV5-1 with TRBJ2-3; the D gene is possibly TRBD2 (5 bases). This CDR3 is built from 13 residues. Germline CDR1 is SGHRS and CDR2 is YFSETQ. Trimming left V 6 bases short and J 5 bases short, with 13 bases between. The CDR3 region has the DNA TGCGCCAGCAAGGTGGGAGCCGTAGATACGCAGTATTTT. Protein sequence: CASKVGAVDTQYF.

The CDR3 loop is CASSRLAVGRNEQFF. CDR3 bases: TGCGCCAGCAGTCGACTAGCGGTAGGGAGAAATGAGCAGTTCTTC. The gene calls are TRBV5-1 and TRBJ2-1; 9 bases are shared with TRBD2. Germline V CDR1 and CDR2: SGHRS, YFSETQ. This CDR3 has 15 amino acids. V was clipped by 5 bases and J by 7 bases; unmatched bases: 10.

This clonotype was counted only a few times. V is TRBV20-1 and J is TRBJ2-1; 10 nucleotides line up with TRBD2. After removal of 2 bases from V and 4 bases from J, the junction contained 5 bases not matched to a gene. The CDR3 has 15 amino acids. CDR1 and CDR2 from the germline V gene are DFQATT and SNEGSKA (reference sequence). CDR3 sequence (DNA): TGCAGTGCTAGAAGGCGGACTAGCGGATACAATGAGCAGTTCTTC. Translated: CSARRRTSGYNEQFF.

The V and J genes are TRBV25-1 and TRBJ1-4; a weak D match, TRBD1 (6 bases). Germline V gives CDR1 MGHDK, CDR2 SYGVNS. There are 14 residues in the CDR3. The V gene lost 8 bases and the J gene lost 7 bases, with 17 bases spanning the gap. CDR3 region: CASGGKGESEKLFF. The CDR3 DNA follows: TGTGCCAGCGGGGGGAAGGGGGAGAGTGAAAAACTGTTTTTT.

This clonotype showed up just a few times. The chain couples TRBV29-1 to TRBJ1-1, with a possible D match to TRBD1 (6 bases). Trimming removed 5 bases from V and 8 bases from J, with 24 bases in between. From germline, CDR1 is SQVTM and CDR2 ANQGSEA. This CDR3 has 15 amino acids. DNA for the CDR3: TGCAGCGTTCGAAGTCCCGCAGGGGCTCTATCGGAAGCTTTCTTT. Translating it yields CSVRSPAGALSEAFF.

This clonotype was recorded a few times. V is TRBV30 and J is TRBJ1-2; no firm D call. The CDR3 contains 14 residues. CDR1 is GTSNPN and CDR2 is SVGIG in the germline V gene (reference sequence). Deletions cut 2 bases from V and 4 bases from J, with 14 bases between. Here the CDR3 reads CAWSPTLGGYGYTF. The CDR3 nucleotides are TGTGCCTGGAGTCCGACTCTAGGTGGCTATGGCTACACCTTC.

This clonotype was detected a few times. The V and J genes are TRBV5-1 and TRBJ2-1; no firm D call. The length of the CDR3 is 16 residues. CDR1 is SGHRS, CDR2 YFSETQ, per germline. Trimming removed 3 bases from V and 1 base from J, with 14 bases in between. The DNA of the CDR3 is TGCGCCAGCAGCTCGACGACAACGCAATCCTACAATGAGCAGTTCTTC. Translation: CASSSTTTQSYNEQFF.

This chain joins TRBV5-5 and TRBJ1-1, with a possible D match to TRBD1 (6 bases). Trimming stripped 2 bases from V and 1 base from J, with 18 bases between. This CDR3 comprises 17 residues. Germline V gene sequence: CDR1 SGHKS, CDR2 YYEKEE (reference sequence). The CDR3 sequence: CASSFITGGARNTEAFF. The CDR3 nucleotides read TGTGCCAGCAGCTTCATCACCGGGGGGGCCAGGAACACTGAAGCTTTCTTT.

A remark on this clonotype: Germline is not matched at one junction end, which may reflect a read error. This chain uses TRBV20-1 with TRBJ1-2; TRBD1 matches 8 bases. Germline V gene sequence: CDR1 DFQATT, CDR2 SNEGSKA (reference sequence). This CDR3 region has 13 residues. This CDR3 is CSAVGTGNYSYTF. The CDR3 DNA follows: TGCAGTGCTGTCGGGACAGGCAACTATAGCTACACCTTC.

The chain couples TRBV27 to TRBJ1-2; D is undetermined. The V end lost 0 bases, the J end lost 4 bases, and 12 bases lay between the germline ends. The CDR3 sequence is 15 residues long. CDR1 MNHEY and CDR2 SMNVEV come from the germline V gene (reference sequence). CDR3 sequence (DNA): TGTGCCAGCAGTTTATCGAAGGGAGGAGGCTATGGCTACACCTTC. It yields the protein CASSLSKGGGYGYTF.

The rearrangement joins TRBV20-1 to TRBJ2-7; the D gene could be TRBD1 or TRBD2 (5 bases each). Germline V CDR1 and CDR2: DFQATT, SNEGSKA (reference sequence). The CDR3 consists of 13 residues. Trimming left V 3 bases short and J 6 bases short, with 15 bases between. The DNA for the CDR3 is TGCAGTGCTAGCCAGGGTGCTAGCTTCGAGCAGTACTTC. Translating gives CSASQGASFEQYF.

This clonotype was seen only a few times. V is TRBV2 and J is TRBJ2-1; either TRBD1 or TRBD2 may supply D (6 bases each). CDR1 SNHLY and CDR2 FYNNEI come from the germline V gene. The CDR3 covers 14 residues. Trimming took off 6 bases at V and 7 bases at J, with 16 bases between the two ends. CDR3 amino acids: CASRARGAENEQFF. CDR3 sequence (DNA): TGTGCCAGCAGGGCGAGGGGGGCGGAAAATGAGCAGTTCTTC.